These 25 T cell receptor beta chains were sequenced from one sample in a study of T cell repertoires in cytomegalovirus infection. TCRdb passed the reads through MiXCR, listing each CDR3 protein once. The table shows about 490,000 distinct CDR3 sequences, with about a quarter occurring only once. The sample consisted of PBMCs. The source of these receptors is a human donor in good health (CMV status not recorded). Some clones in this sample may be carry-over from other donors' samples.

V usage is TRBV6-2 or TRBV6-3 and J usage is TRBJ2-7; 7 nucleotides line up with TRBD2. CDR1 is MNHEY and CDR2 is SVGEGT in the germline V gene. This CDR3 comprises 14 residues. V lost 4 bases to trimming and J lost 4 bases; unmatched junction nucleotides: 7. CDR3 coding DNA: TGTGCCAGCAGTTCTGCTAGCGGCCATTACGAGCAGTACTTC. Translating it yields CASSSASGHYEQYF.

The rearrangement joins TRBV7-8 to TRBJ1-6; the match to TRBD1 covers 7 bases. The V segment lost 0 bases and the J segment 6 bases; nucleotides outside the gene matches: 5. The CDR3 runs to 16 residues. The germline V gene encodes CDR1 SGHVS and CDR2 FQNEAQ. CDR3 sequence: CASSLAATGRNSPLHF. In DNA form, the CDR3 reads TGTGCCAGCAGCTTAGCTGCGACAGGGCGTAATTCACCCCTCCACTTT. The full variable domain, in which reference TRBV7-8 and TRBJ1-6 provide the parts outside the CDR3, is GAGVSQSPRYKVAKRGQDVALRCDPISGHVSLFWYQQALGQGPEFLTYFQNEAQLDKSGLPSDRFFAERPEGSVSTLKIQRTQQEDSAVYLCASSLAATGRNSPLHFGNGTRLTVT.

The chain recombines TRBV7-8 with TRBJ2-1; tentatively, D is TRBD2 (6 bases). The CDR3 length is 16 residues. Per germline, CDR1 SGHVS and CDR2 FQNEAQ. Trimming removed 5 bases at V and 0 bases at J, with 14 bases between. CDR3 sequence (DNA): TGTGCCAGCAGCCGGCCTGGGGGGAGCTCCTACAATGAGCAGTTCTTC. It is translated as CASSRPGGSSYNEQFF.

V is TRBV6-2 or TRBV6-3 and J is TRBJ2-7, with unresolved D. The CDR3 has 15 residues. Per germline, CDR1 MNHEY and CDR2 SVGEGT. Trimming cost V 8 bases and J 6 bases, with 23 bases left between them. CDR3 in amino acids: CASGITRVRPSEQYF. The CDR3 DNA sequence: TGTGCCAGCGGCATAACTCGGGTCAGACCTAGCGAGCAGTACTTC.

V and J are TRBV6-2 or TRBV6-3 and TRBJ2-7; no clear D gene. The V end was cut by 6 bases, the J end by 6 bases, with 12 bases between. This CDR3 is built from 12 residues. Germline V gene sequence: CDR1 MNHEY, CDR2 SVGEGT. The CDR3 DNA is TGTGCCAGCAGCTCCCCGTGGGGCGAGCAGTACGTC. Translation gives CASSSPWGEQYV.

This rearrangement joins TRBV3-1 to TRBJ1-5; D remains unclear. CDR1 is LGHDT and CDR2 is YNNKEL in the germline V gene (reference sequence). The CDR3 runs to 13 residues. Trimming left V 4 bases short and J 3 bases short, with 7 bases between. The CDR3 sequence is CASSRGPNQPQHF. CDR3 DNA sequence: TGTGCCAGCAGCCGCGGCCCCAATCAGCCCCAGCATTTT.

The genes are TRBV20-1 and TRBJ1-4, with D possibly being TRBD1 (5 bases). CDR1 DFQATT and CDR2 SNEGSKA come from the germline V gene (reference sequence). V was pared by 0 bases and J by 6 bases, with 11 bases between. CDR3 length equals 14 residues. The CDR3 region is CSARDLGGDEKLFF. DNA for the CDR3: TGCAGTGCTAGAGATCTTGGAGGGGATGAAAAACTGTTTTTT.

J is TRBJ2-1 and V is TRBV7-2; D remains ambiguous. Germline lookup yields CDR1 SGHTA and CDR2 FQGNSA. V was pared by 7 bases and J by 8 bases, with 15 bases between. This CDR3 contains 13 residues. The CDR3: CASTYSSDHEQFF. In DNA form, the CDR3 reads TGTGCCAGCACCTACTCGAGCGACCATGAGCAGTTCTTC.

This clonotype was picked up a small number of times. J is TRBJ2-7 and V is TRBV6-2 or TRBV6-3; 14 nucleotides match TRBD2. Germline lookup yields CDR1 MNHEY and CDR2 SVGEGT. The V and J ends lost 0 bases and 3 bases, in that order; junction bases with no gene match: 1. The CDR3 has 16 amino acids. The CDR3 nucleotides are TGTGCCAGCAGTTACTCCGGACTAGCGGGAGGCTACGAGCAGTACTTC. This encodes CASSYSGLAGGYEQYF.

CDR3 in DNA: TGTGCCATCACGACAGGAGCCTACGAGCAGTACGTC. Its translation is CAITTGAYEQYV. The chain is built from TRBV10-3 and TRBJ2-7; D possibly corresponds to TRBD1 (6 bases). V was trimmed by 7 bases and J by 2 bases, leaving 9 bases between them. Looked up from germline, CDR1 is ENHRY and CDR2 is SYGVKD. This CDR3 spans 12 amino acids.

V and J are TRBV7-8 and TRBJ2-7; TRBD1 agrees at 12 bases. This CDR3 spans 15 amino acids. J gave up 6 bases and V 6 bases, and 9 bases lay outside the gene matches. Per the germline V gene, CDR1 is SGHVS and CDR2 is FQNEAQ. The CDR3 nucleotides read TGTGCCAGCAGTCAAACCGGGACAGGGGGCGGCGAGCAGTACTTC. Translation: CASSQTGTGGGEQYF.

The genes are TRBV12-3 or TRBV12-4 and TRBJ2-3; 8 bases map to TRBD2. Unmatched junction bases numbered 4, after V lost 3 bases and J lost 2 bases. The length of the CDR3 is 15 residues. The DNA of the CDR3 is TGTGCCAGCAGTTTCGACGGGAGGGACACAGATACGCAGTATTTT. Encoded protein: CASSFDGRDTDTQYF.

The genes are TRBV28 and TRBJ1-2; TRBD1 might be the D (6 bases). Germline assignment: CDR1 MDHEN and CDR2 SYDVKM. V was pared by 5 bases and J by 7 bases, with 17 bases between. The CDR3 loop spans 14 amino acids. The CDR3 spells CASSPGPNRAGYTF. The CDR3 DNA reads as TGTGCCAGCAGTCCCGGACCCAACAGGGCTGGCTACACCTTC.

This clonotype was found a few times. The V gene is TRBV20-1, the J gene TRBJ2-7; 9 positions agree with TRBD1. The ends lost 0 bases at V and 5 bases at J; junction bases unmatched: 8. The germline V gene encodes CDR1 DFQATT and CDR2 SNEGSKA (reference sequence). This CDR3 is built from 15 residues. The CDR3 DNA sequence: TGCAGTGCTAGAGATGGGGGACAGGGTGGGAACGAGCAGTACTTC. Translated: CSARDGGQGGNEQYF.

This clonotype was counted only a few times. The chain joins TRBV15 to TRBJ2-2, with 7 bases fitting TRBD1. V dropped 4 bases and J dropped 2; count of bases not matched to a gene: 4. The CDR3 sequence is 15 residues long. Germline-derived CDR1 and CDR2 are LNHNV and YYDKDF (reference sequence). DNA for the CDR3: TGTGCCACCAGCACCGGGACAGCCAACACCGGGGAGCTGTTTTTT. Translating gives CATSTGTANTGELFF.

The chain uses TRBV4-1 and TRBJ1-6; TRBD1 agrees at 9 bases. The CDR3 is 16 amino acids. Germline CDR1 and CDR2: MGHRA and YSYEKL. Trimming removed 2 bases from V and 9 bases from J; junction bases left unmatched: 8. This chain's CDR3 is CASSQPTGGRSSPLHF. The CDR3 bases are TGCGCCAGCAGCCAACCGACAGGGGGTAGGAGTTCACCCCTCCACTTT.

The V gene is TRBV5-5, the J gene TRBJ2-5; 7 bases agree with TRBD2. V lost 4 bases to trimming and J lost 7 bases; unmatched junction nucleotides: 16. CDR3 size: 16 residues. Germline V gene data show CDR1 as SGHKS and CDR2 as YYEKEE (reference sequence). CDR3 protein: CASSALMTSHEATQYF. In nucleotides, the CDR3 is TGTGCCAGCAGCGCTCTGATGACTAGCCATGAAGCGACCCAGTACTTC. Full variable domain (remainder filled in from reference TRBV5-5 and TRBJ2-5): DAGVTQSPTHLIKTRGQQVTLRCSPISGHKSVSWYQQVLGQGPQFIFQYYEKEERGRGNFPDRFSARQFPNYSSELNVNALLLGDSALYLCASSALMTSHEATQYFGPGTRLLVL.

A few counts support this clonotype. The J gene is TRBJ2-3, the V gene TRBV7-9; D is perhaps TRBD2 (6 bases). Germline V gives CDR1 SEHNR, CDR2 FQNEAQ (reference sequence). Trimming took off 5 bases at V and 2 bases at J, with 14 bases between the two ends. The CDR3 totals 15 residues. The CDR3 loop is CASSPSGRDTDTQYF. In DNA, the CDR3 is TGTGCCAGCAGCCCGTCGGGGCGGGACACAGATACGCAGTATTTT.

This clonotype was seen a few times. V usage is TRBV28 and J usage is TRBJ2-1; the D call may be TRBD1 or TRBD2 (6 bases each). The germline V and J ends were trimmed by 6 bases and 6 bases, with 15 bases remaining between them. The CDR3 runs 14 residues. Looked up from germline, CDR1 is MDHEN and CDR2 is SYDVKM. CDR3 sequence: CASSPPQGGNEQFF. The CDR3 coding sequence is TGTGCCAGCAGCCCCCCACAGGGAGGCAATGAGCAGTTCTTC.

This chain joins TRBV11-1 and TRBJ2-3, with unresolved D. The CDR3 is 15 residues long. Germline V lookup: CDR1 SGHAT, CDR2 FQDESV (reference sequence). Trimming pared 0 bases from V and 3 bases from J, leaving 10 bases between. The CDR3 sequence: CASSLAPQRTDTQYF. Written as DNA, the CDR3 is TGTGCCAGCAGCTTAGCGCCCCAACGAACAGATACGCAGTATTTT. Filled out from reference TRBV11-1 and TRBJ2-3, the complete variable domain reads EAEVAQSPRYKITEKSQAVAFWCDPISGHATLYWYRQILGQGPELLVQFQDESVVDDSQLPKDRFSAERLKGVDSTLKIQPAELGDSAMYLCASSLAPQRTDTQYFGPGTRLTVL.

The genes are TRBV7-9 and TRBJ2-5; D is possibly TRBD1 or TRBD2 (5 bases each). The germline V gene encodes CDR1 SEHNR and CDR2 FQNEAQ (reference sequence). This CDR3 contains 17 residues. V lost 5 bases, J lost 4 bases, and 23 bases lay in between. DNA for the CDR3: TGTGCCAGCAGCCTCCCTAGAGGGGACCGTGAGGCAGAGACCCAGTACTTC. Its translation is CASSLPRGDREAETQYF.

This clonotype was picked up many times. CDR3 amino acids: CASSPGLAGRTQYF. Here the CDR3 DNA reads TGTGCCAGCAGCCCGGGACTAGCGGGACGGACCCAGTACTTC. The rearrangement joins TRBV7-2 to TRBJ2-3; 13 nucleotides match TRBD2. The J call may be in error: the DNA end matches TRBJ2-5 better. In germline, CDR1 is SGHTA, CDR2 FQGNSA. This CDR3 has 14 amino acids.

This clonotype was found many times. The CDR3 coding sequence is TGTGCCAGCAGTAAAAGGGGGGCCGAGCAGTACTTC. Protein product: CASSKRGAEQYF. V is TRBV7-2 and J is TRBJ2-7; the D call may be TRBD1 or TRBD2 (6 bases each). Germline-derived CDR1 and CDR2 are SGHTA and FQGNSA. The germline V and J ends were trimmed by 6 bases and 6 bases, with 12 bases remaining between them. This CDR3 has 12 amino acids.

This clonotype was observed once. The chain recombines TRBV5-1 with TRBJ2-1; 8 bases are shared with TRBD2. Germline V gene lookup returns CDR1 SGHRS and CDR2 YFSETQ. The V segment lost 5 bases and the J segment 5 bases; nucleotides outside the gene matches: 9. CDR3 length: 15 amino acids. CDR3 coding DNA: TGCGCCAGCAGAATCTGGACTAGCAAAGACAATGAGCAGTTCTTC. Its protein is CASRIWTSKDNEQFF.

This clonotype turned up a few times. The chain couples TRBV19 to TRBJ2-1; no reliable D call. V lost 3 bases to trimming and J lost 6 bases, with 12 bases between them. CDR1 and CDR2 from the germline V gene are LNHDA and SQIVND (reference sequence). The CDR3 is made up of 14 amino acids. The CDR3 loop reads CASSIYFDLNEQFF. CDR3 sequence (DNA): TGTGCCAGTAGTATCTATTTTGATCTCAATGAGCAGTTCTTC.